This T cell receptor beta chain appears in the sequencing data of a study of spatial heterogeneity in lung cancer. Notes on the study in general: One measure, the expanded intratumoral alpha and beta TCR count, tracked tumor mutation counts.

This sample's time point: sample taken at primary tumor resection. Unsorted whole RNA from tumor, nontumor lung or frozen PBMC underwent sequencing. In this sample, this clonotype turned up many times. Antigen unknown. Because this beta chain is a stray read in a library intended to capture alpha chains, its abundance should not be given much weight. TCRdb re-called the 5' RACE reads through MiXCR, storing one row per CDR3 protein. There are 9,500 to 11,000 distinct CDR3 sequences in the sample; roughly 7.4% occur only once, and roughly a fifth lies in the top ten. The CDR3 has 13 amino acids. CDR1 and CDR2 from the germline V gene are DFQATT and SNEGSKA (reference sequence).

The source is a female donor with early-stage non-small cell lung cancer. The input for sequencing was lung tumor tissue, taken at surgery. The V and J genes are TRBV20-1 and TRBJ2-5; tentatively, D is TRBD2 (6 bases). CDR3 amino acids: CSGRDSQMGTQYF. The CDR3, as DNA: TGCAGCGGCCGGGACTCCCAGATGGGGACCCAGTACTTC.